The T cell receptor beta chain under discussion was sequenced for a study of T cell clones after liver transplantation (dated by TCRdb to the late 2010s). As for the study more broadly: The samples were obtained from ITN030ST, a randomized trial that attempted immunosuppression withdrawal within 2 years after liver transplantation. As an antigen-independent comparator for the donor-reactive sequences, third party-reactive TCRbeta sequences from pre-transplant MLRs were identified as well. The studied cohort comprised 8 liver transplant recipients, 3 classified as tolerant and 5 as non-tolerant. Tolerance meant complete immunosuppression withdrawal for at least one year without liver enzymes rising beyond twice the upper limit of normal. Donor-reactive T cell clones were identified by TCRbeta sequencing after a pre-transplant mixed lymphocyte reaction and then tracked in post-transplant blood. Blood samples were taken pre-transplant, pre-randomization before withdrawal, and post-randomization after full withdrawal or failed withdrawal. Subjects received no induction therapy and standard immunosuppression until randomization at 12-24 months post-transplant. Of the eight recipients, a few were HCV-positive, while the remaining recipients had been transplanted for non-autoimmune, non-viral indications. Here is what the overall study found, with its caveats: Once repertoire turnover was taken into account, donor-reactive detection showed a significant reduction for CD4 in 7 of 8 subjects and for CD8 in 8 of 8. In a couple of subjects, low numbers of available donor cells limited the measurable donor-reactive repertoire. Donor-reactive sequences decreased more than third party-reactive sequences, which suggests partial antigen-specific deletion that was not related to withdrawal success. Conclusions were preliminary, limited by small, heterogeneous patient numbers and non-standardized post-transplant time points. Circulating donor-reactive CD4 TCRbeta sequences fell significantly post-transplant in 5 of 8 subjects, irrespective of tolerance or HCV status. Without allograft tissue specimens, donor-reactive T cells may have migrated into the graft rather than being deleted.

The CDR3 has 15 amino acids, counting the end cysteine and phenylalanine. Only CDR3 DNA remains: 45 bases, in frame from the first base. The germline V gene specifies MNHEY as CDR1 and SVGAGI as CDR2. Germline trimming amounts to 6 bases on V and 4 bases on J, with 11 as the count of junction bases outside the gene matches. Thawed unstimulated PBMCs were stained for CD3, CD4 and CD8 and FACS-sorted into CD3+CD4+ and CD3+CD8+ populations. All 8 studied subjects were randomized to immunosuppression withdrawal. The Qiagen DNeasy Blood and Tissue Kit was used to isolate genomic DNA. On this clone itself: Its antigen remains undetermined. Base qualities are not provided; no much larger clone lies one nucleotide away.

Frozen genomic DNA underwent high-throughput TCRbeta CDR3 sequencing by immunoSEQ, including PCR amplification, mapping, bias correction and internal controls. The original methods were these. Only productive rearrangements were retained, with each unique TCRbeta sequence defined by its CDR3 nucleotide sequence together with its V and J gene. For classification of a sequence as donor-reactive, at least 5-fold expansion in CFSE-low cells relative to unstimulated pre-transplant cells and a frequency of at least 0.01% were required. Minimum frequency thresholds were set for each subject based on the unstimulated sample with the lowest template count, ensuring at least 90% detection power. Jensen-Shannon divergence between the top 1000 TCRbeta sequences post-transplant and pre-transplant was used to measure repertoire turnover. Two-sided Fisher's exact tests were used to test for changes in the detection of donor-reactive sequences. TCRdb took over this immuneACCESS table, retaining in-frame rearrangements with V and J assigned. Such tables are incomplete; in checked studies, under half of the missing clones stem from an unresolved V gene, and the remainder is unexplained. The V and J calls and clone size were taken over from that table, and D and trimming were inferred from the DNA. The table for this sample lists 77,000 or so clones; 75% to 90% of them were counted only once. The ten largest clones take up approximately 0.8% of the sample.

This clonotype was sampled from a human patient who received a liver transplant. Following a transplant, a fraction of the T cells may be traceable to the graft donor. The rearrangement joined TRBV6-5 to TRBJ1-2; the central 7 bases match TRBD1. Sample: CD4+ T cells from blood, taken 12 months after liver transplant. The CDR3 loop reads CASRPQRGLGYGYTF. At the DNA level, the sequence is TGTGCCAGCAGACCCCAAAGGGGGCTGGGCTATGGCTACACCTTC.